This TCR beta chain derives from a study of T cells in Graves' hyperthyroidism and ophthalmopathy. The wider study: At initial diagnosis, before any treatment had begun, peripheral blood was obtained.

This clonotype has a count of ten or more. What it recognizes is unknown. The CDR3 runs to 16 residues. V lost 3 bases to trimming and J lost 2 bases, with 17 bases between them. Germline CDR1 is SGDLS and CDR2 is YYNGEE. Study-level points and caveats: Most thyroid clonotypes that were expanded above 0.001 also turned up in blood.

PBMCs stemmed from under 11 ml fresh peripheral blood. Amplified TCR beta CDR3 regions came from RNA transcripts. Carried out on the TCR CDR3, a first-round RT-PCR used the HTBI primer set. TCRdb ran MiXCR on the multiplex PCR reads and lists one entry per CDR3 protein. The sample includes about 96,000 distinct CDR3 sequences, around 52% seen only once; the top ten take roughly a quarter. What was sequenced was blood. V gene TRBV9 combines with J gene TRBJ1-1; D gene ambiguous. The source is a middle-aged woman with Graves' hyperthyroidism. The CDR3 DNA is TGTGCCAGCAGCGACCCGTGGGGTCCGGGAAACACTGAAGCTTTCTTT. Protein sequence: CASSDPWGPGNTEAFF.